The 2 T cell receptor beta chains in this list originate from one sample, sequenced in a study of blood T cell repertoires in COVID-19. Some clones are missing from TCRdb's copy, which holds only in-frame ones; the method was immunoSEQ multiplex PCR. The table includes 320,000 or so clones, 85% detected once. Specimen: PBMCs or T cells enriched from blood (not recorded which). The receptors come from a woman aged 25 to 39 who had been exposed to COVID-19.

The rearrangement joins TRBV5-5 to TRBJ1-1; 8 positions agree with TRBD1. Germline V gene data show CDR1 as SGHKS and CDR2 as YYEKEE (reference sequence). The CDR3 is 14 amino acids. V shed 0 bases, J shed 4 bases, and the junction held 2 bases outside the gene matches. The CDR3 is CASSLGQGITEAFF. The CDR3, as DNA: TGTGCCAGCAGCTTGGGACAGGGGATCACTGAAGCTTTCTTT.

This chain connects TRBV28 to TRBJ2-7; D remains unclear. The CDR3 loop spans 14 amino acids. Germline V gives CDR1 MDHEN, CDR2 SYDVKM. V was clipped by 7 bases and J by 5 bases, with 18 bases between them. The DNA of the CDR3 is TGTGCCAGCATCCCGACTGGCGGTGGCCACGAGCAGTACTTC. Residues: CASIPTGGGHEQYF.